This T cell receptor (beta chain) was found in a study of tissue T cells after allogeneic stem cell transplantation. About this clone: Gene names refer to mouse genes. The read ends 1 residue before the CDR3 terminus; that terminus is restored from the germline J gene.

Profiling relied on immunoSEQ multiplex PCR, and the TCRdb table lists in-frame clones only, not all of them. The sample has about 50,000 clones; around 67% are singletons. With 2 bases removed from V and 10 bases from J, the gap between germline ends came to 17 bases. The CDR3 is 14 residues long. Germline CDR1 and CDR2: NNHNN and SYGAGS (reference sequence). The J gene is TRBJ2-4, the V gene TRBV13-2; D not certain. The TCR originated in a pool of C57BL/6 mice in good health. The sample consisted of sorted cells pooled from one or two spleens. CDR3 DNA, as far as it was read: TGTGCCAGCGGTGACAGTTTGTTCAAAAATGCCTTGTAC. Amino acids: CASGDSLFKNALY. In full, the CDR3 is CASGDSLFKNALYF.